This entry concerns a single T cell receptor beta chain. Antigen unknown. This entry belongs to a study of T cell responses to AZD1222 COVID-19 vaccine. Overall study results and limits: At baseline, seropositivity was found in only a handful of AZD1222 recipients. Dominant CD4 TCR responses targeted spike regions 160-218 and 743-854. Among spike-specific TCRs, nearly half reportedly target unmutated variant regions. The sample set comprised mostly white British donors with more females, and clonal diversity was possibly underestimated.

V gave up 6 bases and J gave up 0 bases; unmatched junction bases: 10. CDR1 is SGHTA, CDR2 FQGNSA, per germline. The CDR3 consists of 18 residues. Libraries were prepared by immunoSEQ multiplex PCR; TCRdb keeps only in-frame clonotypes and omits some of them. The sample consists of tens of thousands of clones, 88% of them appearing once. This TCR was sampled from an adult in good health. The starting material was peripheral blood, obtained on day 0 of AZD1222 vaccination. The chain recombines TRBV7-2 with TRBJ2-6; TRBD2 matches at 8 bases. CDR3 amino acids: CASSLSGGESSGANVLTF. In DNA, the CDR3 is TGTGCCAGCAGTCTCAGCGGGGGTGAAAGCTCTGGGGCCAACGTCCTGACTTTC. Supplemented by reference TRBV7-2 and TRBJ2-6, the full variable domain reads GAGVSQSPSNKVTEKGKDVELRCDPISGHTALYWYRQSLGQGLEFLIYFQGNSAPDKSGLPSDRFSAERTGGSVSTLTIQRTQQEDSAVYLCASSLSGGESSGANVLTFGAGSRLTVL.